Below are 27 T cell receptor beta chains sequenced from a single sample in a study of T cells in Graves' hyperthyroidism and ophthalmopathy. There were TCR beta CDR3 regions amplified from RNA transcripts. The HTBI primer set drove a first-round RT-PCR of the TCR CDR3. TCRdb called the multiplex PCR reads again in MiXCR, with one record for every CDR3 protein. The sample records 490,000 or so distinct CDR3 sequences, 22% being singletons. The sample was blood. These receptors were collected from a woman aged 70-85 years with Graves' ophthalmopathy.

V gene TRBV3-2 combines with J gene TRBJ1-1. TRBV3-2 is a pseudogene locus. This CDR3 has 15 residues. The CDR3 region has the DNA TGTGCCAGCAGCCCCACCGGGCCTATGAGCACTGAAGCTTTCTTT. Amino acids: CASSPTGPMSTEAFF.

This clonotype was seen a handful of times. The chain links TRBV28 to TRBJ2-1; 9 positions match TRBD2. V was clipped by 6 bases and J by 5 bases; unmatched bases: 17. Germline V lookup: CDR1 MDHEN, CDR2 SYDVKM. The CDR3 is made up of 18 amino acids. The CDR3 coding sequence is TGTGCCAGCAGCCGCCGCCGTCGGCGGGAGGGGGACGACAATGAGCAGTTCTTC. This encodes CASSRRRRREGDDNEQFF.

Comments on this clonotype: A clone one base away is much larger, so this may be a read error. The rearrangement joins TRBV2 to TRBJ1-1; no firm D call. CDR1 and CDR2 (germline): SNHLY, FYNNEI. The CDR3 contains 17 residues. Written as DNA, the CDR3 is TGTGCCGGCAGTGAATTGGACCCCGGCCAGTCGAACACTGAAGCTTTCTTT. This gives the protein CAGSELDPGQSNTEAFF.

This clonotype turned up a few times. The V call is TRBV20-1, the J call TRBJ1-1, with D maybe TRBD1 (5 bases). This CDR3 has 14 residues. Germline V gene lookup returns CDR1 DFQATT and CDR2 SNEGSKA (reference sequence). With 3 bases removed from V and 9 bases from J, the gap between germline ends came to 20 bases. The CDR3 loop is CSASSSSGGTQAFF. Here the CDR3 DNA reads TGCAGTGCTAGTTCCTCCAGTGGGGGGACTCAAGCTTTCTTT.

The rearrangement links TRBV19 to TRBJ1-4; possible D gene TRBD1, 6 bases. Germline V CDR1 and CDR2: LNHDA, SQIVND (reference sequence). V lost 3 bases and J 4 bases, leaving 12 bases between the germline ends. CDR3 length: 15 amino acids. For the CDR3, the DNA is TGTGCCAGTAGTATGGGGGCCAAGGGTAATGAAAAACTGTTTTTT. Protein sequence: CASSMGAKGNEKLFF.

The J gene is TRBJ2-3, the V gene TRBV19; TRBD1 matches at 8 bases. The CDR3 is 15 amino acids. The germline CDR1 and CDR2 sequences are LNHDA and SQIVND (reference sequence). The trim removed 6 bases at V and 3 bases at J, leaving 8 bases unmatched. The CDR3 nucleotides read TGTGCCAGTAGCGCGGGCAGGGGGCGGACAGATACGCAGTATTTT. Its protein is CASSAGRGRTDTQYF. The full variable domain, its missing parts supplied by reference TRBV19 and TRBJ2-3, is DGGITQSPKYLFRKEGQNVTLSCEQNLNHDAMYWYRQDPGQGLRLIYYSQIVNDFQKGDIAEGYSVSREKKESFPLTVTSAQKNPTAFYLCASSAGRGRTDTQYFGPGTRLTVL.

J is TRBJ2-1 and V is TRBV5-6; weak D call: TRBD1 (6 bases). The CDR3 contains 14 residues. Trimming took 4 bases from V and 9 from J, leaving 17 bases between them. The germline V gene encodes CDR1 SGHDT and CDR2 YYEEEE. CDR3 amino acids: CASSKTGRSGEQFF. The CDR3 DNA is TGTGCCAGCAGCAAGACAGGAAGGTCCGGTGAGCAGTTCTTC.

Concerning this clonotype itself: At one end, the junction sequence differs from germline, possibly due to a read error. The rearrangement links TRBV11-2 to TRBJ2-1; a possible D gene is TRBD1 (7 bases). The CDR3 is 12 amino acids. Germline CDR1 is SGHAT and CDR2 is FQNNGV. The CDR3 loop is CASSFMEGRGVF. In DNA, the CDR3 is TGTGCCAGCAGCTTCATGGAGGGCAGGGGGGTCTTC.

As concerns this clonotype: A much larger clone is a single base away; this may be a read error. The chain is built from TRBV19 and TRBJ1-2, with 8 positions matching TRBD1. The germline gives CDR1 LNHDA, CDR2 SQIVND (reference sequence). CDR3 size: 13 residues. This CDR3 reads CANSIGQGYGYTF. The CDR3 DNA reads TGTGCCAATAGTATCGGACAGGGCTATGGCTACACCTTC.

This sequence joins TRBV6-9 and TRBJ2-3; TRBD2 aligns across 7 bases. Germline-derived CDR1 and CDR2 are MNHGY and SVAAGI. The CDR3 loop spans 16 amino acids. Trimming took 4 bases from V and 2 from J; bases not matched to a gene: 9. CDR3 bases: TGTGCCAGCAGTTTGGGTGCAGCGGGGCTCACAGATACGCAGTATTTT. It encodes CASSLGAAGLTDTQYF.

This clonotype occurred many times. The V gene is TRBV20-1, the J gene TRBJ2-3; perhaps TRBD1 as D (6 bases). The V and J ends lost 0 bases and 1 base respectively, with 8 bases between them. The CDR3 sequence is 14 residues long. Germline lookup yields CDR1 DFQATT and CDR2 SNEGSKA (reference sequence). DNA for the CDR3: TGCAGTGCTAGAGAAACAGGGCGCACAGATACGCAGTATTTT. Its translation is CSARETGRTDTQYF.

The chain employs TRBV20-1 and TRBJ2-1, with 14 bases that match TRBD2. V was pared by 5 bases and J by 3 bases, with 15 bases of the junction left unmatched. The length of the CDR3 is 19 residues. CDR1 DFQATT and CDR2 SNEGSKA come from the germline V gene (reference sequence). The CDR3 sequence is CSARPYGTSGSKYYNEQFF. The CDR3, as DNA: TGCAGTGCTCGGCCTTACGGGACTAGCGGGAGTAAGTACTACAATGAGCAGTTCTTC.

CDR3 loop: CSVEGGLAGNNEQFF. In nucleotides, the CDR3 is TGCAGCGTTGAAGGGGGCCTAGCGGGGAACAATGAGCAGTTCTTC. The V call is TRBV29-1, the J call TRBJ2-1; 9 positions agree with TRBD2. The CDR3 has 15 amino acids. Looked up from germline, CDR1 is SQVTM and CDR2 is ANQGSEA. The trim removed 1 base at V and 5 bases at J, leaving 6 bases unmatched.

This clonotype occurred many times. The chain carries TRBV20-1 and TRBJ2-1; 10 bases are shared with TRBD2. The V segment lost 3 bases and the J segment 3 bases; nucleotides outside the gene matches: 23. The germline gives CDR1 DFQATT, CDR2 SNEGSKA (reference sequence). This CDR3 spans 21 amino acids. Here the CDR3 reads CSASPGIRTSGRSRVYNEQFF. CDR3 sequence (DNA): TGCAGTGCTAGTCCGGGGATCAGGACTAGCGGCCGGAGCAGAGTCTACAATGAGCAGTTCTTC.

The J gene is TRBJ2-1, the V gene TRBV24-1; no definite D call. Trimming stripped 4 bases from V and 4 bases from J, with 13 bases between. Germline values: CDR1 KGHDR, CDR2 SFDVKD. The CDR3 consists of 15 residues. The CDR3 loop is CATSDAGPNYNEQFF. The DNA of the CDR3 is TGTGCCACCAGTGACGCCGGGCCAAATTACAATGAGCAGTTCTTC.

This chain uses TRBV9 with TRBJ2-2, with 7 positions matching TRBD2. Trimming took 4 bases from V and 4 from J; bases not matched to a gene: 13. The CDR3 runs to 17 residues. In germline, CDR1 is SGDLS, CDR2 YYNGEE. In DNA form, the CDR3 reads TGTGCCAGCAGCCGCAGTGGGGGGGGAGGTTCCACCGGGGAGCTGTTTTTT. This translates into CASSRSGGGGSTGELFF. The full variable domain, with the rest looked up from reference TRBV9 and TRBJ2-2, is DSGVTQTPKHLITATGQRVTLRCSPRSGDLSVYWYQQSLDQGLQFLIQYYNGEERAKGNILERFSAQQFPDLHSELNLSSLELGDSALYFCASSRSGGGGSTGELFFGEGSRLTVL.

V is TRBV6-2 or TRBV6-3 and J is TRBJ1-5; 12 nucleotides line up with TRBD1. Trimming at V came to 7 bases and at J to 6 bases, leaving 10 bases not matched to a gene. Germline V gives CDR1 MNHEY, CDR2 SVGEGT. The CDR3 sequence is 16 residues long. The CDR3 nucleotides read TGTGCCAGCAACACCCCCGGGACAGGGGGCATTCAGCCCCAGCATTTT. Protein sequence: CASNTPGTGGIQPQHF.

The chain has TRBV3-1 and TRBJ2-1, with D tentatively TRBD1 (6 bases). V dropped 4 bases and J dropped 1 base, with 11 bases sitting between them. The CDR3 sequence is 15 residues long. Germline V gives CDR1 LGHDT, CDR2 YNNKEL (reference sequence). CDR3 amino acids: CASSLRDNSYNEQFF. CDR3 coding DNA: TGTGCCAGCAGCCTCCGGGACAATTCCTACAATGAGCAGTTCTTC.

About this clonotype: Since no conserved phenylalanine or tryptophan closes the CDR3, a read error is the likely cause. The J gene is TRBJ1-5, the V gene TRBV30; the D gene is possibly TRBD1 (5 bases). The germline V gene has CDR1 GTSNPN and CDR2 SVGIG (reference sequence). The CDR3 loop spans 13 amino acids. The CDR3 here is CARRDGSNQPQHS. The DNA for the CDR3 is TGTGCCCGGAGGGACGGGAGTAATCAGCCCCAGCATTCT.

This sequence joins TRBV19 and TRBJ2-3; no clear D gene. Trimming took off 8 bases at V and 5 bases at J, with 8 bases between the two ends. CDR1 and CDR2 (germline): LNHDA, SQIVND (reference sequence). The length of the CDR3 is 11 residues. The CDR3 DNA is TGTGCCAGTCGTGTGGTAGATACGCAGTATTTT. Its protein product is CASRVVDTQYF.

The V and J genes are TRBV4-1 and TRBJ2-7; 9 bases agree with TRBD1. The J segment lost 3 bases and the V segment lost 1 base, leaving 4 bases of the junction unmatched. There are 15 residues in the CDR3. Germline assignment: CDR1 MGHRA and CDR2 YSYEKL. The CDR3: CASSQVGTGNYEQYF. The CDR3 DNA follows: TGCGCCAGCAGCCAAGTTGGGACAGGGAACTACGAGCAGTACTTC.

This clonotype was counted only a few times. The V gene is TRBV9, the J gene TRBJ2-3; 15 nucleotides line up with TRBD2. CDR3 length: 17 amino acids. J lost 3 bases, V lost 4 bases, and 6 bases had no gene match. CDR1 and CDR2 (germline): SGDLS, YYNGEE. CDR3 region: CASSSRTSGRATDTQYF. The CDR3 bases are TGTGCCAGCAGCTCTCGGACTAGCGGGAGGGCTACAGATACGCAGTATTTT.

The chain links TRBV19 to TRBJ1-2, with D possibly TRBD1 on 6 matching bases. The V gene lost 5 bases and the J gene lost 4 bases, with 20 bases spanning the gap. Germline CDR1 is LNHDA and CDR2 is SQIVND (reference sequence). This CDR3 contains 16 residues. CDR3 sequence: CASSSSFRQVPYGYTF. For the CDR3, the DNA is TGTGCCAGTAGTTCATCATTTAGACAGGTTCCCTATGGCTACACCTTC.

The chain has TRBV7-9 and TRBJ2-1; tentative D call: TRBD2 (6 bases). This CDR3 spans 14 amino acids. V was cut by 1 base and J by 9 bases, with 13 bases left in between. Germline V gene lookup returns CDR1 SEHNR and CDR2 FQNEAQ (reference sequence). CDR3 coding DNA: TGTGCCAGCAGCTTAGTGGGCGGGATAGGTGAGCAGTTCTTC. Protein product: CASSLVGGIGEQFF.

To note about this clonotype: A read error may explain this, as a much larger clone is one base away. V gene TRBV5-6 combines with J gene TRBJ2-2; the D is unclear. The germline V gene has CDR1 SGHDT and CDR2 YYEEEE. The CDR3 spans 17 residues. CDR3 DNA: TGTACCAGCAGCTTGGTGGTGGAACCGACGAACACCGGGGAGCTGTTTTTT. This encodes CTSSLVVEPTNTGELFF.

This clonotype has a handful of counts. The rearrangement links TRBV6-5 to TRBJ2-1; 9 nucleotides align to TRBD2. The CDR3 covers 15 residues. After removal of 2 bases from V and 2 bases from J, the junction contained 1 base not matched to a gene. The germline V gene encodes CDR1 MNHEY and CDR2 SVGAGI. In DNA form, the CDR3 reads TGTGCCAGCAGTTACAGCGGGAGGCCCTACAATGAGCAGTTCTTC. Translated: CASSYSGRPYNEQFF.

This clonotype was recorded at least ten times. This sequence joins TRBV11-2 and TRBJ2-1; D gene unclear. V dropped 5 bases and J dropped 1 base, with 6 bases sitting between them. The CDR3 has 13 amino acids. The germline gives CDR1 SGHAT, CDR2 FQNNGV. CDR3 bases: TGTGCCAGCAGCCCCGGTTCCTACAATGAGCAGTTCTTC. This gives the protein CASSPGSYNEQFF.